This TCR beta chain was found in a study of T-cell memory formation after mild COVID-19. This CDR3 is 14 amino acids long. Trimming removed 3 bases from V and 5 bases from J, with 10 bases in between. TCRdb processed the 5' RACE reads anew with MiXCR; each CDR3 protein has one entry. The sample contains roughly 40,000 distinct CDR3 sequences, roughly 7% of which appear only once. This clonotype was counted many times. Sequencing was carried out using PBMCs or a T cell subset sorted from them (not recorded which). The chain joins TRBV12-3 or TRBV12-4 to TRBJ1-4; D not resolved. The clonotype was recovered from an adult who had mild COVID-19 (a few samples of this study predate the infection). Cell type and time point are not known. CDR3 bases: TGTGCCAGCAGTTTCTGGGGTAGCAATGAAAAACTGTTTTTT. Translating gives CASSFWGSNEKLFF.